This TCR beta chain originates from a study of shared clonotypes between healthy human individuals. At the level of the study: Donors had three CD4 naive, three CD4 memory, two CD8 naive and one CD8 memory plate apiece. Whole-study results and caveats: Naive subsets generally exceeded memory subsets in estimated richness.

In the original workflow: Filtering differed because ImmunoSEQ produced junction-only sequences that carried no quality scores. Using immunoSEQ multiplex PCR, the repertoire was profiled, and TCRdb retains in-frame clones only, with some absent. V and J calls and clone size are copied from that table; D and trimming were computed from the DNA. The sample consists of around 600,000 clones, approximately 95% of them appearing once. In this sample, this clone turned up once. The antigen is not known. CDR1 and CDR2 from the germline V gene are SGHRS and YFSETQ. Trimming removed 2 bases at V and 0 bases at J, with 9 bases between. The CDR3 is 14 residues long. Cells designated naive CD8 were CD45RO-negative and were positively selected for CCR7, with terminally differentiated effector memory CD45RA+ cells excluded. Adult Caucasians living in Nashville, Tennessee made up all of the donors.

The chain uses TRBV5-1 and TRBJ2-7, with D possibly being TRBD2 (6 bases). The receptor's source is a woman younger than 45 in good health. Sequenced sample: naive CD8+ T cells sorted from blood. The CDR3 loop reads CASSFGGISYEQYF. CDR3 sequence (DNA): TGCGCCAGCAGCTTCGGGGGAATCTCCTACGAGCAGTACTTC.